This T cell receptor beta chain emerged from a study of neurological immune-mediated disorders. V was trimmed by 7 bases and J by 0 bases, leaving 13 bases between them. This CDR3 spans 15 amino acids. Looked up from germline, CDR1 is MNHEY and CDR2 is SVGAGI. This clonotype came up many times. Its antigen is unidentified. Study-level points and caveats: No sharing of CDR3 amino acid sequences was observed among expanded clones across subjects, suggesting private repertoires in all groups. The most TCR clonal expansion was seen in HTLV-1-associated myelopathy, whereas the least was seen in multiple sclerosis, below the level in healthy controls.

Synthesis of cDNA was performed by 5'RACE using 10-nucleotide random UMIs. TCRdb reprocessed the 5' RACE reads via MiXCR and lists one record per CDR3 protein. The sample contains more than 35,000 distinct CDR3 sequences, approximately 10% of which appear only once. The rearrangement joins TRBV6-5 to TRBJ1-3; D is unclear. The TCR was taken from a woman aged 25 to 39 with HTLV-1-associated myelopathy (HAM/TSP). Sample: PBMCs. The CDR3 DNA sequence: TGTGCCAGCAAAACCAGCCGGAACTCTGGAAACACCATATATTTT. The encoded protein is CASKTSRNSGNTIYF.